This T cell receptor beta chain was captured by sequencing in a study of T cells in Graves' hyperthyroidism and ophthalmopathy. Study information: Peripheral blood was acquired at first diagnosis, ahead of any therapy whatsoever. Broader study findings: Most expanded thyroid clonotypes above 0.001 also appeared in blood.

The diagnoses drew upon clinical symptoms, serum thyroxine and TRAb, thyroid ultrasound and orbital computed tomography. Template material for amplifying TCR beta CDR3 regions consisted of RNA transcripts. Carried out on the TCR CDR3, a first-round RT-PCR used the HTBI primer set. TCRdb passed the multiplex PCR reads through MiXCR, listing each CDR3 protein once. Of over 400,000 distinct CDR3 sequences in the sample, 20% to 25% were seen once. In this sample, this clonotype turned up many times. Its antigen is unidentified. V was cut by 5 bases and J by 6 bases, with 16 bases left in between. This CDR3 is built from 14 residues. The germline V gene encodes CDR1 SNHLY and CDR2 FYNNEI.

The sequencing input was blood. The chain recombines TRBV2 with TRBJ1-2; tentatively, D is TRBD1 (5 bases). The source of this sequence is a woman aged 70-85 years with Graves' ophthalmopathy. The DNA for the CDR3 is TGTGCCAGCAGTTTTGCCAGGGAGTCCGATGGCTACACCTTC. Protein product: CASSFARESDGYTF.